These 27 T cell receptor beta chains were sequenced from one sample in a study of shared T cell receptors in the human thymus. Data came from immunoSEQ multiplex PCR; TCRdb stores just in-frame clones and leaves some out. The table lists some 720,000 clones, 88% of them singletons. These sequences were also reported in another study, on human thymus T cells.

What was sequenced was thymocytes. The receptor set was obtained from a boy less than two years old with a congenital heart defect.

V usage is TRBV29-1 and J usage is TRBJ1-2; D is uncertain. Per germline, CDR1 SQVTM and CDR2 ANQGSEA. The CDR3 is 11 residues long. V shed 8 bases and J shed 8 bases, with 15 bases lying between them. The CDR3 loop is CSHLNGSGYTF. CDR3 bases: TGCAGCCACCTTAACGGGTCCGGCTACACCTTC.

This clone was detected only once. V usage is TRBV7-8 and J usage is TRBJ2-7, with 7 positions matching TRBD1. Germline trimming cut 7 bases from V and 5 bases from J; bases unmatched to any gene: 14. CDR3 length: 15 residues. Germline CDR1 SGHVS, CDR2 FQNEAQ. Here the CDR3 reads CASNNYADRINEQYF. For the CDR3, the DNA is TGTGCCAGCAACAATTATGCGGACAGGATCAACGAGCAGTACTTC.

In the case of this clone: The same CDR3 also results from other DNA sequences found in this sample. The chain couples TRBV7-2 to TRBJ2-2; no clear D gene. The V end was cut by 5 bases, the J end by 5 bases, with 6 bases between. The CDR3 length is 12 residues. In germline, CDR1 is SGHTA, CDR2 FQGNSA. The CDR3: CASSPTTGELFF. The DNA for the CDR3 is TGTGCCAGCAGCCCAACTACCGGGGAGCTGTTTTTT. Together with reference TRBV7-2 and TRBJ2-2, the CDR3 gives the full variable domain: GAGVSQSPSNKVTEKGKDVELRCDPISGHTALYWYRQSLGQGLEFLIYFQGNSAPDKSGLPSDRFSAERTGGSVSTLTIQRTQQEDSAVYLCASSPTTGELFFGEGSRLTVL.

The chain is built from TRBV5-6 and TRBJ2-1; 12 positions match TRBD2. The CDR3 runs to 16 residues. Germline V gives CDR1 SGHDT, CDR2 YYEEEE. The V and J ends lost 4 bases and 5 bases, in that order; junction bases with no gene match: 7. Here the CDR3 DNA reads TGTGCCAGCAGCCTCTTTCTAGCGGGAGGGGACAATGAGCAGTTCTTC. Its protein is CASSLFLAGGDNEQFF.

The CDR3 nucleotides read TGTGCCTGGACACAGAAAGGCTACACCTTC. Its translation is CAWTQKGYTF. V usage is TRBV30 and J usage is TRBJ1-2, with no clear D. Germline assignment: CDR1 GTSNPN and CDR2 SVGIG (reference sequence). Trimming cost V 4 bases and J 8 bases, with 8 bases left between them. The length of the CDR3 is 10 residues.

The CDR3 loop reads CASSNRDTEAFF. For the CDR3, the DNA is TGTGCCAGCAGCAACAGGGACACTGAAGCTTTCTTT. The chain uses TRBV5-5 and TRBJ1-1, with a weak D call TRBD1 (6 bases). Looked up from germline, CDR1 is SGHKS and CDR2 is YYEKEE (reference sequence). V dropped 4 bases and J dropped 3 bases, with 7 bases sitting between them. This CDR3 contains 12 residues.

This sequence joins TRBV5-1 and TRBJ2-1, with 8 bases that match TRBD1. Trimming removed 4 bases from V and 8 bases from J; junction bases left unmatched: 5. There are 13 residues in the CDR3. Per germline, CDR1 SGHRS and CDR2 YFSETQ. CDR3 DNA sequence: TGCGCCAGCAGCCGGACAGGGACACATGAGCAGTTCTTC. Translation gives CASSRTGTHEQFF.

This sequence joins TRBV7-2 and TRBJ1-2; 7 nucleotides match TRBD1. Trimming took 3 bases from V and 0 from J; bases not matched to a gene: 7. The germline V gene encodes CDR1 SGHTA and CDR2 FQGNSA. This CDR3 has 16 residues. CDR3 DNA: TGTGCCAGCAGCTTCGGAGGGGGCGCTTCTAACTATGGCTACACCTTC. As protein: CASSFGGGASNYGYTF.

DNA for the CDR3: TGTGCCAGCAGCCCTCCCCCGGCCCGACAGACCTACAATGAGCAGTTCTTC. Encoded protein: CASSPPPARQTYNEQFF. The chain carries TRBV4-2 and TRBJ2-1; perhaps TRBD1 as D (5 bases). Between the trimmed V and J ends, which lost 4 bases and 2 bases, there was a span of 18 bases. This CDR3 region has 17 residues. Per germline, CDR1 LGHNA and CDR2 YNFKEQ.

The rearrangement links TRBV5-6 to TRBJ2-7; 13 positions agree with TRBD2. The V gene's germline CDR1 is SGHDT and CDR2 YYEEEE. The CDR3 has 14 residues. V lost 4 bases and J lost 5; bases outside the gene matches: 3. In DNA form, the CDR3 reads TGTGCCAGCAGCGGGACTAGCGGGAAGCACGAGCAGTACTTC. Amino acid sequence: CASSGTSGKHEQYF.

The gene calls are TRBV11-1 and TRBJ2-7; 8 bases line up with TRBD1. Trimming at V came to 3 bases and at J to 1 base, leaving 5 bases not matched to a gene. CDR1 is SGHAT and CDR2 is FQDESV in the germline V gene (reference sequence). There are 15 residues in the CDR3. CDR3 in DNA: TGTGCCAGCAGCTTCGGAACAGGGGGATCCTACGAGCAGTACTTC. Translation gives CASSFGTGGSYEQYF.

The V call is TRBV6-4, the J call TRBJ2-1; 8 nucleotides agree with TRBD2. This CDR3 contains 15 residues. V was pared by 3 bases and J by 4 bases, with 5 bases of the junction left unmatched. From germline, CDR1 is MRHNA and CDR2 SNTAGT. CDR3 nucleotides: TGTGCCAGCAGTGAGATGACTAGCGAGTACAATGAGCAGTTCTTC. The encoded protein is CASSEMTSEYNEQFF.

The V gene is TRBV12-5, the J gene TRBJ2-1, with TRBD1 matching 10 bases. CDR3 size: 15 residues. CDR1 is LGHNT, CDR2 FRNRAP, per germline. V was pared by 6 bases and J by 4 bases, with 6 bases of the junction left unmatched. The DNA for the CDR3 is TGTGCTAGTGGCCCTGGGACAGGGGCATACAATGAGCAGTTCTTC. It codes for CASGPGTGAYNEQFF.

CDR3 nucleotide sequence: TGTGCCAGCAGTTTTCGGGTTTCCTACGAGCAGTACTTC. Translated: CASSFRVSYEQYF. The chain is built from TRBV27 and TRBJ2-7; no definite D call. Trimming shortened V by 3 bases and J by 1 base, and 7 bases separated the two germline ends. CDR1 is MNHEY and CDR2 is SMNVEV in the germline V gene (reference sequence). The CDR3 has 13 residues.

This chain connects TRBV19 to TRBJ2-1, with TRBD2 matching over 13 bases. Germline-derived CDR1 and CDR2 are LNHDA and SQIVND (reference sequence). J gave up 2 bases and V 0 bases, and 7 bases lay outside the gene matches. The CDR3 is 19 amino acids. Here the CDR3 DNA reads TGTGCCAGTAGTATAGATTTACTAGCGGGAGGGGGAGCCTACAATGAGCAGTTCTTC. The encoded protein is CASSIDLLAGGGAYNEQFF.

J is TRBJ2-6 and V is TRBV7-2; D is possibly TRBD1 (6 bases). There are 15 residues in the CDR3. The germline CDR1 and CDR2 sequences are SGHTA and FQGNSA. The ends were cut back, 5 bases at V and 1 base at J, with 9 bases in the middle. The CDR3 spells CASSKGESGANVLTF. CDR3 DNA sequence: TGTGCCAGCAGCAAGGGGGAATCTGGGGCCAACGTCCTGACTTTC.

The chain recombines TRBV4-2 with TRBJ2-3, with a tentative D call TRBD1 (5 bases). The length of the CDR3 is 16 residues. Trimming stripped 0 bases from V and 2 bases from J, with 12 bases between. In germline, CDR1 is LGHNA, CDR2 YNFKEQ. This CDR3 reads CASSQERGWHTDTQYF. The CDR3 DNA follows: TGTGCCAGCAGCCAAGAAAGGGGATGGCACACAGATACGCAGTATTTT.

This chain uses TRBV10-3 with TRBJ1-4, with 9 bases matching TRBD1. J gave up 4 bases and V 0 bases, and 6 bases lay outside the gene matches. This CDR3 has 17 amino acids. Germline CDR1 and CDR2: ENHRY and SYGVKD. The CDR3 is CAISESRGQGRNEKLFF. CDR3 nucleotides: TGTGCCATCAGTGAGTCGAGGGGACAGGGCCGTAATGAAAAACTGTTTTTT.

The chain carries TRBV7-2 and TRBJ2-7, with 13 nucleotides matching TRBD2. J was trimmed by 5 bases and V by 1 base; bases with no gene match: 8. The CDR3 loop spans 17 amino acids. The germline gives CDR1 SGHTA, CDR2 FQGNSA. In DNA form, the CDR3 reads TGTGCCAGCAGCTTAGGAGTGCGGACTAGCGGGAGTGACGAGCAGTACTTC. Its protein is CASSLGVRTSGSDEQYF.

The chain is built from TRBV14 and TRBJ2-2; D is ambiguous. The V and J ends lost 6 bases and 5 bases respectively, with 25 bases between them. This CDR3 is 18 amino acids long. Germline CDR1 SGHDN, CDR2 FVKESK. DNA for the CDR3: TGTGCCAGCAGTCCTCAAAACAACAGACCCCGAGAGACCGGGGAGCTGTTTTTT. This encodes CASSPQNNRPRETGELFF.

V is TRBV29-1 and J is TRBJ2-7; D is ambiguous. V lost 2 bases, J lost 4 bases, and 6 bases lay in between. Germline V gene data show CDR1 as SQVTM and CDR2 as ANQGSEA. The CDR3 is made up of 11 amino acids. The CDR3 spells CSVERSYEQYF. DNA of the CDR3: TGCAGCGTTGAACGGTCGTACGAGCAGTACTTC.

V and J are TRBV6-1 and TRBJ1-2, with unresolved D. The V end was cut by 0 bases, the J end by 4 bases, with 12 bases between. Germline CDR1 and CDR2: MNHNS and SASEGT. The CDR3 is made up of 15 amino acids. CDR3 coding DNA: TGTGCCAGCAGTGAAGCTGTCAGGCAATCCTATGGCTACACCTTC. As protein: CASSEAVRQSYGYTF.

The CDR3 nucleotides read TGTGCCAGCAGCCCGCCGAGAGGTCAGACCCAGTACTTC. Protein: CASSPPRGQTQYF. The rearrangement uses TRBV7-9 and TRBJ2-5; D unresolved. V was trimmed by 5 bases and J by 6 bases, leaving 13 bases between them. CDR3 length: 13 amino acids. Looked up from germline, CDR1 is SEHNR and CDR2 is FQNEAQ (reference sequence).

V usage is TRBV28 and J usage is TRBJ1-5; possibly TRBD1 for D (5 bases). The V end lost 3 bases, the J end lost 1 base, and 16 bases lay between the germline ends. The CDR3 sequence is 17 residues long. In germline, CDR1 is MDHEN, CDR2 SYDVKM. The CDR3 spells CASSLAQAPASNQPQHF. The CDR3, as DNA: TGTGCCAGCAGTTTGGCACAGGCCCCGGCAAGCAATCAGCCCCAGCATTTT.

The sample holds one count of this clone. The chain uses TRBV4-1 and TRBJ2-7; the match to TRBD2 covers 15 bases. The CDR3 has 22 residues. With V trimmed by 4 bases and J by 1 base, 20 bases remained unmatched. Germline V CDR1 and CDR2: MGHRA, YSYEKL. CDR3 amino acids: CASSPPFGTSGRYPWNSYEQYF. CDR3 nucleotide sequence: TGCGCCAGCAGCCCTCCCTTCGGGACTAGCGGGAGGTACCCTTGGAATTCCTACGAGCAGTACTTC.

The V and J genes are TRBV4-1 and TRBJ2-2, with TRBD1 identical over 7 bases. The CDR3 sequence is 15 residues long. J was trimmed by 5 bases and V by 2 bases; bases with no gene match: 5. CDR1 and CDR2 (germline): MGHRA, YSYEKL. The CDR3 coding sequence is TGCGCCAGCAGCCAACCTCGACAGGGAACCGGGGAGCTGTTTTTT. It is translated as CASSQPRQGTGELFF.

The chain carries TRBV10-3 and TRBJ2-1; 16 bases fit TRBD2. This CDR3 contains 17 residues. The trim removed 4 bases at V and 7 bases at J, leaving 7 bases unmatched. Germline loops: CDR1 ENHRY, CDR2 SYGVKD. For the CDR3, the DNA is TGTGCCATCAGTGTCCCGGGACTAGCGGGAGGGAGGAATGAGCAGTTCTTC. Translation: CAISVPGLAGGRNEQFF.